This T cell receptor (beta chain) is from a study of T-cell reconstitution after alpha-beta-depleted transplantation in children. The CDR3 length is 16 residues. The germline V gene encodes CDR1 WNHNN and CDR2 SYGVQD (reference sequence). Trimming shortened V by 2 bases and J by 2 bases, and 12 bases separated the two germline ends. Study-wide results and caveats: The origin of high day-60 TCRbeta diversity in some patients lay in surviving recipient T cells and thymic progenitors. In patients about two months after transplant, alpha-beta T cells reportedly arose from several hundred expanded graft clones. Once a year had passed after transplant, T-cell counts and diversity came mostly from newly produced T cells.

Unique molecular identifiers were incorporated when the TCRbeta library was constructed. TCRdb reanalysed the PCR reads using MiXCR and keeps one entry per CDR3 protein. The repertoire holds 300,000 or so distinct CDR3 sequences, with roughly 25% as singletons. With regard to this clonotype: The antigen is undetermined.

The origin of this receptor is a male patient aged 10 to 17 who had a stem cell transplant for acute lymphoblastic leukemia, so the T cells may come from the graft donor. V usage is TRBV10-1 and J usage is TRBJ2-2, with D possibly being TRBD1 (6 bases). The material was PBMCs, mostly from graft donor cells, obtained 180 days after TCRalphabeta/CD19-depleted stem cell transplant. The CDR3 sequence: CASSELGRGNTGELFF. CDR3 coding DNA: TGCGCCAGCAGTGAGCTTGGCAGGGGAAACACCGGGGAGCTGTTTTTT.